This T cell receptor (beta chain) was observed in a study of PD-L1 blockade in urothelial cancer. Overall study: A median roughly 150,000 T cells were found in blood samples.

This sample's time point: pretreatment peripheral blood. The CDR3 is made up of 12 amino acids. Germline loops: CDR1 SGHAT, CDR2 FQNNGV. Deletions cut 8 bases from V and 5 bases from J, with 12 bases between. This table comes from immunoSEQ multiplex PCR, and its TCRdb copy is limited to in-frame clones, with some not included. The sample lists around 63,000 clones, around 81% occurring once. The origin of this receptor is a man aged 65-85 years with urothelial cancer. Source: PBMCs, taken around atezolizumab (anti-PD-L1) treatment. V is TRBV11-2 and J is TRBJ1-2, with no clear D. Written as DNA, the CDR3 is TGTGCCAGCGCCTCATCGAGTTATGGCTACACCTTC. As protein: CASASSSYGYTF. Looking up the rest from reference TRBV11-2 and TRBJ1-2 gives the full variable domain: EAGVAQSPRYKIIEKRQSVAFWCNPISGHATLYWYQQILGQGPKLLIQFQNNGVVDDSQLPKDRFSAERLKGVDSTLKIQPAKLEDSAVYLCASASSSYGYTFGSGTRLTVV.